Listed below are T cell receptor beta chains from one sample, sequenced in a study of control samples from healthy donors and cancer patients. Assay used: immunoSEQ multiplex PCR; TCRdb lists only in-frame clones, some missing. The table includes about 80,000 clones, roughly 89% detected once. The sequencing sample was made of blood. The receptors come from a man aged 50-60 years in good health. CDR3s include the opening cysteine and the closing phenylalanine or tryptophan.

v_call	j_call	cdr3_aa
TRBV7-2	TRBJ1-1	CASSQGSLNTEAFF
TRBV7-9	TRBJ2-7	CASSLGGLAYEQYF
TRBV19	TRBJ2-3	CASSIDRADTQYF
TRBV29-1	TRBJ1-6	CSVSTGQGASPLHF
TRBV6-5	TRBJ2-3	CASGRQESSTDTQYF
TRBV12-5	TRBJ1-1	CASGSTANTEAFF
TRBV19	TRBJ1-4	CASSIAGTTNEKLFF
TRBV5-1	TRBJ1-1	CASYRGGLNTEAFF
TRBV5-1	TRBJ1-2	CASSLEAGAFYGYTF
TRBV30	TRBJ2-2	CAWSGSRGLNTGELFF
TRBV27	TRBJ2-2	CASSLSWGIGELFF
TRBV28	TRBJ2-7	CASSPGTNPSYEQYF
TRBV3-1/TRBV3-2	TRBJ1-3	CASSQNPPGRLSGNTIYF
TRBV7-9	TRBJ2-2	CASSLAGAGELFF
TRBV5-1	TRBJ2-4	CASSLEGLGAKNIQYF
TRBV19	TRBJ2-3	CASSIATSYGDTQYF
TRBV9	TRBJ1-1	CASSVAGETEAFF
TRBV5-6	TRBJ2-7	CASSLGGTVSYEQYF
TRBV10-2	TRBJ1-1	CASSVTDRNTEAFF
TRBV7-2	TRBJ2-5	CASSQGLLGTQYF
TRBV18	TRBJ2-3	CASSLRRTDTQYF
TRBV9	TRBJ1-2	CASSVGFRLEGYTF
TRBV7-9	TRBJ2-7	CASSRTGIYEQYF
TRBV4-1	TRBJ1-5	CASSQDPDRVNSNQPQHF
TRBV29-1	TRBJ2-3	CSVEGDRVRADTQYF
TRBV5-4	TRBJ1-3	CASSSRTGAANTIYF